The clone carrying this T cell receptor beta chain was seen at least ten times. The data originate from a study of neurological immune-mediated disorders. Synthesis of cDNA was carried out by template-switch 5'RACE. The reaction used 10-nucleotide random UMIs. TCRdb used MiXCR to reprocess the 5' RACE reads, holding one entry per CDR3 protein. Of some 35,000 distinct CDR3 sequences in the sample, 11% were seen once. The CDR3 has 15 amino acids. Per germline, CDR1 MGHDK and CDR2 SYGVNS. Unmatched junction bases numbered 5, after V lost 3 bases and J lost 8 bases. The V and J genes are TRBV25-1 and TRBJ2-1, with 12 positions matching TRBD1. This receptor was obtained from a young woman with HTLV-1-associated myelopathy (HAM/TSP). The sequenced sample was CD4+ T cells from blood. CDR3 sequence reads: CASSDRDRGRYEQFF. The CDR3 coding sequence is TGTGCCAGCAGTGACCGGGACAGGGGGCGGTATGAGCAGTTCTTC.